This TCR beta chain stems from a study of blood T cells in healthy people across ages. V lost 0 bases to trimming and J lost 0 bases, with 15 bases between them. Germline values: CDR1 LGHDT, CDR2 YNNKEL (reference sequence). The CDR3 is made up of 17 amino acids. Together with a sample-barcoded 5' primer, a J-beta primer mix was included in a second PCR lasting roughly 6 to 12 cycles. TCRdb fed the 5' RACE reads into MiXCR, producing one record per CDR3 protein. Of 1 million or so distinct CDR3 sequences in the sample, around 45% were seen once. Per sample, at least 5 micrograms of total RNA were extracted.

V and J are TRBV3-1 and TRBJ2-7, with D unresolved. This TCR was sampled from an older woman in good health. Sequences were obtained from blood. The CDR3 protein is CASSQDQWAYSSYEQYF. Written as DNA, the CDR3 is TGTGCCAGCAGCCAAGATCAGTGGGCCTACAGCTCCTACGAGCAGTACTTC.